The 14 T cell receptor beta chains in this list originate from one sample, sequenced in a study of CDR3 diversity in severe acne (dated by TCRdb to between 2018 and 2021). Library preparation used PCR. The instrument was an Illumina HiSeq 2000. TCRdb applied fastp at Q25 and MiXCR to the public reads, then kept only in-frame beta chains. Every entry covers one CDR3 protein and lists the most common genes and DNA from its rows. The sample records more than 70,000 distinct CDR3 sequences, about 48% of which are singletons. The ten most abundant clones make up 10% of the sample. The sequencing sample was made of blood. These receptors were collected from a male donor in good health, serving as a control.

This clonotype is deemed medium-sized. The chain combines TRBV4-1 with TRBJ2-7; 7 bases align to TRBD2. V gave up 4 bases and J gave up 4 bases; unmatched junction bases: 10. Germline CDR1 is MGHRA and CDR2 is YSYEKL. The CDR3 is made up of 15 amino acids. The CDR3 sequence: CASSPVGGRGYEQYF. The CDR3 region has the DNA TGCGCCAGCAGCCCAGTTGGGGGGAGGGGATACGAGCAGTACTTC.

For this clonotype: No conserved phenylalanine or tryptophan ends this CDR3, so it is likely a read error. The DNA is left out, because the CDR3 cannot be placed on it with certainty; the CDR3 is given as TCRdb lists it. The CDR3 region is CSAEGLASYNEQTP. The genes are TRBV29-1 and TRBJ2-1; the D call of TRBD2 is as the table states it, not checked on the DNA. Germline V gene sequence: CDR1 SQVTM, CDR2 ANQGSEA. The CDR3 comprises 14 residues, both ends counted.

This sequence joins TRBV20-1 and TRBJ1-2; 7 nucleotides align to TRBD1. Losses at the gene ends were 3 bases for V and 1 base for J; bases not matched to a gene: 8. The CDR3 contains 15 residues. CDR1 and CDR2 (germline): DFQATT, SNEGSKA (reference sequence). The CDR3 region has the DNA TGCAGTGCTAGTACCGACAGGGCCCATAACTATGGCTACACCTTC. Translating it yields CSASTDRAHNYGYTF.

The chain links TRBV28 to TRBJ1-2; D not resolved. V dropped 6 bases and J dropped 6 bases, with 14 bases sitting between them. Looked up from germline, CDR1 is MDHEN and CDR2 is SYDVKM. The CDR3 extends over 13 amino acids. CDR3 DNA sequence: TGTGCCAGCAGACTACATGTAGCACATGGCTACACCTTC. Amino acid sequence: CASRLHVAHGYTF.

To note about this clonotype: Sequence at one end of the junction differs from germline and may be a read error. The J gene is TRBJ1-3, the V gene TRBV3-1; D is possibly TRBD1 (5 bases). The CDR3 loop spans 15 amino acids. In germline, CDR1 is LGHDT, CDR2 YNNKEL (reference sequence). The CDR3 nucleotides read TGTGCCAGCAGCCATGGGGCAGGCTCTGGAAACACCATGTATTTT. This gives the protein CASSHGAGSGNTMYF.

This chain connects TRBV7-8 to TRBJ2-7, with 8 positions matching TRBD2. The CDR3 runs 15 residues. The germline V gene encodes CDR1 SGHVS and CDR2 FQNEAQ. Unmatched junction bases numbered 9, after V lost 1 base and J lost 7 bases. CDR3 sequence: CASSLEGLGVGEQYF. In DNA form, the CDR3 reads TGTGCCAGCAGCTTAGAGGGACTAGGGGTCGGTGAGCAGTACTTC.

V gene TRBV24-1 combines with J gene TRBJ2-5; D may be TRBD1 (6 bases). The CDR3 length is 13 residues. The germline gives CDR1 KGHDR, CDR2 SFDVKD. With 0 bases removed from V and 5 bases from J, the gap between germline ends came to 6 bases. CDR3 nucleotide sequence: TGTGCCACCAGTGATTTGCAGGGGGAGACCCAGTACTTC. Translated: CATSDLQGETQYF.

This clonotype has only a few counts. This chain joins TRBV10-2 and TRBJ1-1; TRBD1 matches 7 bases. V shed 4 bases, J shed 0 bases, and the junction held 2 bases outside the gene matches. Germline V gene sequence: CDR1 WSHSY, CDR2 SAAADI. The CDR3 extends over 14 amino acids. The CDR3 DNA reads TGCGCCAGCAGTGGGCAGGGGGTGAACACTGAAGCTTTCTTT. Protein sequence: CASSGQGVNTEAFF.

This clonotype was found many times. The rearrangement links TRBV25-1 to TRBJ1-4, with TRBD1 identical over 7 bases. The CDR3 has 12 residues. Looked up from germline, CDR1 is MGHDK and CDR2 is SYGVNS. The V and J ends lost 5 bases and 13 bases, in that order; junction bases with no gene match: 7. CDR3 in DNA: TGTGCCAGCAGTTGGCAGGGGGACGTACTGTTTTTT. Translating it yields CASSWQGDVLFF.

This clonotype was recorded only once. The CDR3 loop reads CASSPQGPEAFF. CDR3 bases: TGTGCCAGCTCACCGCAGGGTCCTGAAGCTTTCTTT. The J gene is TRBJ1-1, the V gene TRBV18, with a possible D match to TRBD1 (5 bases). Trimming took 3 bases from V and 6 from J, leaving 8 bases between them. This CDR3 is built from 12 residues. Per germline, CDR1 KGHSH and CDR2 LQKENI.

This clonotype came up a few times. The chain recombines TRBV5-6 with TRBJ2-6, with a weak D call TRBD1 (5 bases). The CDR3 contains 16 residues. Trimming removed 4 bases at V and 4 bases at J, with 15 bases between. Germline V gives CDR1 SGHDT, CDR2 YYEEEE. In nucleotides, the CDR3 is TGTGCCAGCAGCCCGGCGGTGACAGAGGGGGCCAACGTCCTGACTTTC. It encodes CASSPAVTEGANVLTF.

The rearrangement joins TRBV5-1 to TRBJ2-3, with D uncertain. Germline CDR1 and CDR2: SGHRS and YFSETQ. There are 15 residues in the CDR3. Trimming stripped 2 bases from V and 1 base from J, with 11 bases between. CDR3 bases: TGCGCCAGCAGCTTAATTTCCCATGGCACAGATACGCAGTATTTT. Protein sequence: CASSLISHGTDTQYF.

This clonotype is labeled as medium-sized. The chain links TRBV7-6 to TRBJ2-1; D is uncertain. CDR3 length: 14 amino acids. Trimming left V 5 bases short and J 5 bases short, with 13 bases between. Germline V gene data show CDR1 as SGHVS and CDR2 as FNYEAQ. CDR3 DNA: TGTGCCAGCAGCCCTCCCTCCACACACAATGAGCAGTTCTTC. Protein product: CASSPPSTHNEQFF.

This clonotype was counted many times. The chain couples TRBV6-5 to TRBJ1-3; weak D call: TRBD1 (6 bases). The CDR3 sequence is 14 residues long. Trimming shortened V by 4 bases and J by 4 bases, and 11 bases separated the two germline ends. The germline V gene has CDR1 MNHEY and CDR2 SVGAGI. CDR3 in amino acids: CASSSQTGGNTIYF. DNA for the CDR3: TGTGCCAGCAGTTCGCAGACAGGCGGAAACACCATATATTTT.